The T cell receptor (beta chain) described here comes from a study of blood T cells in healthy people across ages. Primed by a sample-barcoded 5' primer and a J-beta primer mix, a second PCR proceeded for roughly 7 to 11 cycles. In TCRdb, the 5' RACE reads were re-called with MiXCR into one record per CDR3 protein. This sample has 1.5 million or so distinct CDR3 sequences, with approximately 38% found just once. The CDR3 is 12 amino acids. Deletions cut 3 bases from V and 12 bases from J, with 18 bases between. In germline, CDR1 is DFQATT, CDR2 SNEGSKA (reference sequence). The source material was blood. The chain has TRBV20-1 and TRBJ2-7; TRBD2 might be the D (5 bases). The receptor's source is a woman aged 18 to 35 in good health. The CDR3 loop is CSASPGGEYGYF. The CDR3 DNA reads TGCAGTGCTAGCCCCGGAGGAGAATATGGGTACTTC.